What follows are 9 T cell receptor beta chains derived from one specimen sequenced in a study of tumor and adjacent non-tumor tissue in lung cancer. The template was RNA from unsorted bulk tissue. Distant lung tissue was collected more than 3 cm away from the tumor edge. Three rounds of nested PCR, following a modified ARM-PCR protocol, produced the TCRbeta library. Each CDR3 protein is one row after TCRdb ran MiXCR on the multiplex PCR reads. The table records fewer than 55,000 distinct CDR3 sequences, around 67% of them present only once. Source material: distant non-tumor lung tissue. All receptors come from a woman in her 40s with non-small cell lung cancer.

The chain couples TRBV20-1 to TRBJ1-3; a weak D match, TRBD1 (6 bases). Germline V gene lookup returns CDR1 DFQATT and CDR2 SNEGSKA (reference sequence). V was cut by 3 bases and J by 0 bases, with 12 bases left in between. The CDR3 consists of 15 residues. In DNA, the CDR3 is TGCAGTGCTAGTCGCAGGGGTTTCTCTGGAAACACCATATATTTT. Translating gives CSASRRGFSGNTIYF.

Points on this clonotype: One junction end does not reproduce the germline sequence, and a read error may be involved. In DNA form, the CDR3 reads TGTGCCAGCGGAACCTGGGACAGAAAGTCCGGAAACACCGTATATTTC. Its protein is CASGTWDRKSGNTVYF. The chain links TRBV12-3 or TRBV12-4 to TRBJ1-3; the match to TRBD1 covers 7 bases. The length of the CDR3 is 16 residues.

With regard to this clonotype: Since a much larger clone is just one base distant, this may be a read error. The CDR3 ends on some other residue instead of the conserved phenylalanine or tryptophan, so this is likely a read error. The CDR3 is CASSETAVNEQFL. CDR3 nucleotide sequence: TGCGCCAGCAGTGAGACAGCGGTCAATGAGCAGTTCCTC. V and J are TRBV10-2 and TRBJ2-1; D may be TRBD2 (5 bases). Trimming took 2 bases from V and 6 from J, leaving 8 bases between them. The CDR3 totals 13 residues. CDR1 is WSHSY, CDR2 SAAADI, per germline.

This clonotype was found many times. The V call is TRBV6-4, the J call TRBJ2-1; TRBD2 matches 10 bases. CDR1 MRHNA and CDR2 SNTAGT come from the germline V gene. The CDR3 runs to 14 residues. Trimming took 5 bases from V and 7 from J; bases not matched to a gene: 5. The CDR3 DNA sequence: TGTGCCAGCAGTAGCGGGGGGGCCGAGAATGAGCAGTTCTTC. The encoded protein is CASSSGGAENEQFF.

This chain connects TRBV6-5 to TRBJ1-2; D is undetermined. V was clipped by 9 bases and J by 9 bases, with 20 bases between them. Looked up from germline, CDR1 is MNHEY and CDR2 is SVGAGI. The CDR3 runs to 13 residues. CDR3 nucleotide sequence: TGTGCCAGTAGCTCCCCCGGGCATCAAAGCTACACCTTC. Amino acid sequence: CASSSPGHQSYTF.

Regarding this clonotype: Sequence at one end of the junction differs from germline and may be a read error. This chain connects TRBV7-8 to TRBJ1-1; D may be TRBD1 (5 bases). The CDR3 has 13 amino acids. CDR1 is SGHVS and CDR2 is FQNEAQ in the germline V gene. The CDR3 sequence: CASSYGQGAEAFF. The CDR3 DNA is TGTGCTAGCAGCTATGGACAAGGGGCTGAAGCTTTCTTT.

There are many counts of this clonotype. The CDR3 nucleotides are TGCGCCAGCAGCCACGCCGGGACAGCAAACACCGGGGAGCTGTTTTTT. It yields the protein CASSHAGTANTGELFF. The V gene is TRBV4-1, the J gene TRBJ2-2, with 7 bases matching TRBD1. V was pared by 3 bases and J by 2 bases, with 6 bases of the junction left unmatched. Germline CDR1 reads MGHRA; CDR2 reads YSYEKL. The CDR3 totals 16 residues.

In this sample, this clonotype turned up a few times. A much larger clone is a single base away; this may be a read error. The chain uses TRBV12-3 or TRBV12-4 and TRBJ1-1; 11 bases line up with TRBD1. Unmatched junction bases numbered 6, after V lost 6 bases and J lost 3 bases. The CDR3 length is 15 residues. The DNA of the CDR3 is TGTGCCAGCAGCCGGGACAGGGGGGGGGACACTGAAGCTTTCTTT. Translation: CASSRDRGGDTEAFF.

This chain links TRBV20-1 with TRBJ2-1; D gene unclear. Trimming took 3 bases from V and 6 from J, leaving 6 bases between them. CDR3 length: 11 amino acids. CDR1 is DFQATT and CDR2 is SNEGSKA in the germline V gene (reference sequence). This CDR3 reads CSARKSNEQFF. CDR3 DNA sequence: TGCAGTGCTAGGAAGAGCAATGAGCAGTTCTTC.